This T cell receptor (beta chain) stems from a study of blood T cell repertoires in COVID-19 (dated by TCRdb to the early 2020s). About the investigation overall: The collaborator samples originated in the United States, Italy and Spain and spanned the acute and convalescent phases of COVID-19. The material from the prospective study consisted of cDNA or gDNA derived from T cells, B-cell-depleted T cells, or PBMCs. Deeply sampled blood TCRbeta repertoires from subjects exposed to, actively infected with, or recovered from COVID-19 were included in the dataset. A freely available public database, intended as a resource for researchers studying the immune response to SARS-CoV-2, is where the repertoires were released. Samples were obtained from the ongoing ImmuneRACE study (first 160 participants) and from 1,000 to 1,500 subjects provided by 6 global collaborators. Nearly every sample came with metadata listing a de-identified subject ID, COVID-19 status, age in years and sex. Where HLA class I and class II types were available, the types were taken from metadata supplied by the sample provider, not from assay-based typing.

TCRbeta CDR3 regions were amplified from genomic DNA using the immunoSEQ Assay, a bias-controlled multiplex PCR. In the paper's pipeline: The number of nucleated cells in each sample was estimated from the amplification of reference gene primers within the assay. To quantify the absolute abundance of each unique TCRbeta CDR3 rearrangement, sequence reads were collapsed and filtered. For each sample, productive Simpson clonality was calculated as the square root of Simpson's diversity index over productive rearrangements. TCRdb limited this immuneACCESS table to in-frame rearrangements with V and J called. A share of clones is missing; checked studies link under half to unresolved V genes, and the rest is unexplained. V, J and clone size derive from that table, while D and trimming were established from the DNA sequence. The sample table lists about 57,000 clones, around 80% of them with a count of one. The ten largest clones add up to approximately 30% of the sample.

The CDR3 spans 12 residues, from the cysteine through the phenylalanine. Only CDR3 DNA is held: 36 bases, read in frame from base 1. At the junction V is shortened by 7 bases and J by 6 bases; bases outside the gene matches: 8. The germline V gene provides CDR1 SQVTM and CDR2 ANQGSEA. Collaborating institutions collected whole blood in K2EDTA tubes following their own protocols. Collaborator samples were shipped for TCRbeta analysis as frozen whole blood, isolated PBMCs, or DNA extracted from either sample type. Beyond this particular receptor, the publication reports: How much clinical and demographic metadata was included differed by source and by participant, and the metadata was provided uncurated.

As regards this clone: The clone's antigen remains unknown. No base quality information exists; no much larger clone differs at one position.

This receptor was obtained from a human donor in a cohort sampled during active COVID-19. Input material: peripheral blood. The rearrangement joined TRBV29-1 to TRBJ2-7; 8 nucleotides in the junction match TRBD2. The bases are TGCAGCGGAGGGGGTAGCGGGGTCGAGCAGTACTTC. It translates to CSGGGSGVEQYF.